This T cell receptor (beta chain) was sequenced for a study of blood T cells in healthy people across ages. General study results and limits: It was not possible, with unsorted PBMCs, to conclusively compare naive and antigen-experienced cells.

In regard to this clonotype: The antigen is undetermined.

With a J-beta primer mix and a sample-barcoded 5' primer, a second PCR ran about 7 to 11 cycles. The template-switch adaptor, which had 12 random nucleotides, put a tag on each cDNA molecule. MiXCR, run by TCRdb on the 5' RACE reads, gives a single entry per CDR3 protein. The sample records about 1,000,000 distinct CDR3 sequences, roughly 45% being singletons. Trimming cost V 5 bases and J 9 bases, with 14 bases left between them. Germline lookup yields CDR1 SGHNT and CDR2 YENEEA. The CDR3 sequence is 13 residues long. The clonotype originates from a woman aged 60-75 years in good health. Sequencing used blood. This chain links TRBV11-3 with TRBJ2-1; D gene ambiguous. CDR3 sequence: CASSVRPGLEQFF. In nucleotides, the CDR3 is TGTGCCAGCAGCGTGAGACCTGGGCTTGAGCAGTTCTTC.